This T cell receptor (beta chain) was sequenced in a study of blood T cell repertoires in COVID-19. Study-level information: Sources were T cells, B-cell-depleted T cells, or PBMCs; the material itself was cDNA or gDNA.

Recruitment covered roughly 24 US areas and drew participants whose ages spanned 18 to 89 years. Clinical history as reported by participants underpinned cohort assignment. The V end was cut by 2 bases, the J end by 0 bases, with 8 bases between. Germline V gene data show CDR1 as MGHRA and CDR2 as YSYEKL. This CDR3 is 16 amino acids long. Method: immunoSEQ multiplex PCR; TCRdb's copy keeps in-frame clones and lacks some. This table holds approximately 200,000 clones, approximately 88% found once. Only a few counts were recorded for this clone. J is TRBJ2-6 and V is TRBV4-1; tentatively, D is TRBD2 (6 bases). This receptor was taken from a woman younger than 45 who had been exposed to COVID-19. Sequenced input: PBMCs or T cells enriched from blood (not recorded which). The CDR3 nucleotides read TGCGCCAGCAGCCAAAATAGCGGCTCTGGGGCCAACGTCCTGACTTTC. Translating gives CASSQNSGSGANVLTF.